This is a list of T cell receptor beta chains from one sample in a study of CD8 T cells in Susac syndrome. TCRdb reanalysed the immunoSEQ multiplex PCR reads using MiXCR and keeps one entry per CDR3 protein. The data show 160,000 or so distinct CDR3 sequences, under 95% seen once. What was sequenced was CD4+ T cells from PBMCs. Receptors were obtained from a human donor with Susac syndrome. Both conserved end residues are part of each CDR3. The D gene is left open where the match is weak.

J: TRBJ2-7
D: NA
V: TRBV4-1
CDR3: CASSQDYQAPYEQYF
DNA: TGCGCCAGCAGCCAAGACTACCAGGCCCCCTACGAGCAGTACTTC

J: TRBJ1-4
D: NA
V: TRBV20-1
CDR3: CSARDGRKGEKLFF
DNA: TGCAGTGCTAGAGATGGGAGGAAGGGGGAAAAACTGTTTTTT

J: TRBJ2-3
D: TRBD2
V: TRBV7-9
CDR3: CASSFIAGGPDTQYF
DNA: TGTGCCAGCAGCTTTATCGCGGGGGGGCCAGATACGCAGTATTTT

J: TRBJ2-3
D: TRBD2
V: TRBV4-2
CDR3: CASSPPQLAGGVDTQYF
DNA: TGTGCCAGCAGCCCCCCACAACTAGCGGGGGGGGTAGATACGCAGTATTTT

J: TRBJ2-1
D: NA
V: TRBV5-1
CDR3: CASSLVSGSYNEQFF
DNA: TGCGCCAGCAGCTTGGTTTCGGGCTCCTACAATGAGCAGTTCTTC

J: TRBJ1-6
D: NA
V: TRBV20-1
CDR3: CSARSRDLGDSPLHF
DNA: TGCAGTGCTAGGTCCCGGGACCTTGGGGATTCACCCCTCCACTTT

J: TRBJ1-1
D: NA
V: TRBV2
CDR3: CASSASGFTEAFF
DNA: TGTGCCAGCAGTGCGTCAGGTTTCACTGAAGCTTTCTTT

J: TRBJ1-2
D: TRBD1
V: TRBV20-1
CDR3: CSAAGTGSSNYGYTF
DNA: TGCAGTGCCGCCGGGACAGGGAGTTCTAACTATGGCTACACCTTC

J: TRBJ2-2
D: TRBD2
V: TRBV20-1
CDR3: CSARRGGQGTGELFF
DNA: TGCAGTGCTCGTCGGGGGGGCCAGGGCACCGGGGAGCTGTTTTTT

J: TRBJ1-5
D: TRBD1
V: TRBV25-1
CDR3: CASSEAGTGGRGQPQHF
DNA: TGTGCCAGCAGTGAAGCCGGGACAGGGGGCCGAGGCCAGCCCCAGCATTTT

J: TRBJ2-5
D: TRBD2
V: TRBV5-1
CDR3: CASRPQAGGQETQYF
DNA: TGCGCCAGCAGACCTCAAGCGGGGGGTCAAGAGACCCAGTACTTC

J: TRBJ2-7
D: TRBD2
V: TRBV3-1
CDR3: CASSASLAGETYEQYF
DNA: TGTGCCAGCAGCGCTAGTTTAGCGGGGGAAACCTACGAGCAGTACTTC

J: TRBJ2-1
D: NA
V: TRBV9
CDR3: CASSVATLDSLGQFF
DNA: TGTGCCAGCAGCGTAGCTACATTGGACAGTCTTGGGCAGTTCTTC

J: TRBJ2-6
D: TRBD1
V: TRBV3-1
CDR3: CASSQGPGQGAGANVLTF
DNA: TGTGCCAGCAGCCAAGGCCCGGGACAGGGGGCCGGGGCCAACGTCCTGACTTTC

J: TRBJ2-1
D: NA
V: TRBV12-3/TRBV12-4
CDR3: CASSLYQGAYNEQFF
DNA: TGTGCCAGCAGTTTATACCAGGGAGCCTACAATGAGCAGTTCTTC

J: TRBJ1-1
D: TRBD1
V: TRBV20-1
CDR3: CSASSQGASEAFF
DNA: TGCAGTGCTAGTTCACAGGGGGCGTCTGAAGCTTTCTTT

J: TRBJ1-2
D: NA
V: TRBV10-3
CDR3: CAISEDRFYGYTF
DNA: TGTGCCATCAGTGAGGACAGATTCTATGGCTACACCTTC

J: TRBJ2-1
D: NA
V: TRBV20-1
CDR3: CSALNNEQFF
DNA: TGCAGTGCTTTAAACAATGAGCAGTTCTTC

J: TRBJ1-2
D: NA
V: TRBV6-5
CDR3: CASSSYLDYGYTF
DNA: TGTGCCAGCAGTTCCTACTTAGACTATGGCTACACCTTC

J: TRBJ2-5
D: TRBD2
V: TRBV5-4
CDR3: CASSSSGTSGVRETQYF
DNA: TGTGCCAGCAGCTCCTCCGGGACTAGCGGGGTCCGGGAGACCCAGTACTTC

J: TRBJ2-5
D: NA
V: TRBV5-6
CDR3: CASRAPRGEETQYF
DNA: TGTGCCAGCAGGGCCCCCAGGGGCGAAGAGACCCAGTACTTC

J: TRBJ1-3
D: NA
V: TRBV23-1
CDR3: CASSQSVTFSGNTIYF
DNA: TGCGCCAGCAGTCAATCGGTCACATTCTCTGGAAACACCATATATTTT